These 29 T cell receptor beta chains were sequenced from one sample in a study of response to subunit inactivated influenza vaccine. In TCRdb, the RT-PCR reads were re-called with MiXCR into one record per CDR3 protein. The top ten hold around 13% of the sample, which has fewer than 650,000 distinct CDR3 sequences, roughly 13% seen once. The sequences come from PBMCs from blood, collected roughly 45 days after vaccination. The receptors were gathered from a man aged 45-65 years who received an inactivated influenza vaccine.

CDR3 nucleotide sequence: TGCAGCGTCGTAGCGGGGGGTGTCAATGAGCAGTTCTTC. It encodes CSVVAGGVNEQFF. The V call is TRBV29-1, the J call TRBJ2-1; 10 bases map to TRBD2. CDR1 and CDR2 (germline): SQVTM, ANQGSEA. V was pared by 6 bases and J by 6 bases, with 5 bases of the junction left unmatched. The CDR3 length is 13 residues.

The J gene is TRBJ2-5, the V gene TRBV2, with no clear D. Germline assignment: CDR1 SNHLY and CDR2 FYNNEI. V was trimmed by 3 bases and J by 3 bases, leaving 11 bases between them. The CDR3 totals 14 residues. The CDR3 is CASSDMVEEETQYF. The CDR3 DNA follows: TGTGCCAGCAGTGACATGGTAGAAGAAGAGACCCAGTACTTC. Looking up the rest from reference TRBV2 and TRBJ2-5 gives the full variable domain: EPEVTQTPSHQVTQMGQEVILRCVPISNHLYFYWYRQILGQKVEFLVSFYNNEISEKSEIFDDQFSVERPDGSNFTLKIRSTKLEDSAMYFCASSDMVEEETQYFGPGTRLLVL.

This clonotype was observed a few times. The genes are TRBV3-1 and TRBJ2-1; 7 bases line up with TRBD2. This CDR3 region has 15 residues. The J segment lost 6 bases and the V segment lost 5 bases, leaving 10 bases of the junction unmatched. CDR1 and CDR2 (germline): LGHDT, YNNKEL (reference sequence). As DNA, the CDR3 is TGTGCCAGCAGCAGGGACTACTTCCCGGCCAATGAGCAGTTCTTC. Translation gives CASSRDYFPANEQFF.

The chain uses TRBV28 and TRBJ2-7, with 7 bases that match TRBD1. V lost 5 bases and J lost 2; bases outside the gene matches: 12. CDR3 size: 16 residues. Germline values: CDR1 MDHEN, CDR2 SYDVKM. DNA for the CDR3: TGTGCCAGCAGTCTAATGACAGGGCCGCTTGCCTACGAGCAGTACTTC. This encodes CASSLMTGPLAYEQYF.

In its sample, this clonotype was seen many times. The chain combines TRBV29-1 with TRBJ2-7, with 7 bases fitting TRBD1. The CDR3 covers 13 residues. Trimming removed 1 base from V and 0 bases from J; junction bases left unmatched: 0. Germline V gene sequence: CDR1 SQVTM, CDR2 ANQGSEA. The CDR3 DNA reads TGCAGCGTTGAAGGGGACAGCTCCTACGAGCAGTACTTC. This encodes CSVEGDSSYEQYF.

This clonotype was observed a few times. J is TRBJ2-3 and V is TRBV20-1; D uncertain. This CDR3 comprises 14 residues. V shed 0 bases and J shed 5 bases, with 12 bases lying between them. The germline V gene has CDR1 DFQATT and CDR2 SNEGSKA (reference sequence). CDR3 in amino acids: CSARDKPLGDTQYF. The CDR3 DNA follows: TGCAGTGCTAGAGATAAGCCCTTAGGAGATACGCAGTATTTT.

In this sample, this clonotype turned up many times. This chain's CDR3 is CASSSTRDTQYF. The CDR3 region has the DNA TGTGCCAGCAGTTCTACGAGGGATACGCAGTATTTT. The genes are TRBV12-3 or TRBV12-4 and TRBJ2-3; no definite D call. This CDR3 has 12 residues. Deletions cut 4 bases from V and 6 bases from J, with 8 bases between.

This clonotype has a count of ten or more. At one of its ends the junction is not consistent with the germline gene, which may arise from a read error. The chain has TRBV5-1 and TRBJ2-7, with 9 bases fitting TRBD1. CDR3 length: 14 residues. CDR1 and CDR2 (germline): SGHRS, YFSETQ. CDR3 in amino acids: CASSSGTGSYEQYF. Written as DNA, the CDR3 is TGTGCCAGCAGCTCCGGGACAGGGAGCTACGAGCAGTACTTC. Full variable domain (missing parts from reference TRBV5-1 and TRBJ2-7): KAGVTQTPRYLIKTRGQQVTLSCSPISGHRSVSWYQQTPGQGLQFLFEYFSETQRNKGNFPGRFSGRQFSNSRSEMNVSTLELGDSALYLCASSSGTGSYEQYFGPGTRLTVT.

The rearrangement links TRBV20-1 to TRBJ1-5; D is perhaps TRBD1 (6 bases). V lost 6 bases and J lost 7, with 16 bases in between. This CDR3 has 13 residues. CDR1 DFQATT and CDR2 SNEGSKA come from the germline V gene (reference sequence). The CDR3 DNA reads as TGCAGTGCCAGGGAGGGGGGAAGACAGCCCCAGCATTTT. Protein: CSAREGGRQPQHF.

The chain joins TRBV11-2 to TRBJ1-1; tentative D call: TRBD1 (5 bases). Germline V lookup: CDR1 SGHAT, CDR2 FQNNGV. The length of the CDR3 is 18 residues. The V gene lost 2 bases and the J gene lost 0 bases, with 19 bases spanning the gap. The CDR3 DNA follows: TGTGCCAGCAGCTTATTGGGGAGGGGATCCCAAGTGAACACTGAAGCTTTCTTT. This codes for CASSLLGRGSQVNTEAFF.

The chain joins TRBV4-2 to TRBJ1-5; D gene ambiguous. There are 16 residues in the CDR3. Trimming cost V 1 base and J 3 bases, with 13 bases left between them. In germline, CDR1 is LGHNA, CDR2 YNFKEQ. The CDR3 spells CASSQGEAGNNQPQHF. The DNA of the CDR3 is TGTGCCAGCAGCCAAGGAGAAGCAGGCAACAATCAGCCCCAGCATTTT.

This clonotype was picked up a small number of times. The J gene is TRBJ2-2, the V gene TRBV3-1; D is perhaps TRBD1 (5 bases). CDR3 length equals 16 residues. V gave up 1 base and J gave up 2 bases, with 11 bases separating them. From germline, CDR1 is LGHDT and CDR2 YNNKEL (reference sequence). The CDR3, as DNA: TGTGCCAGCAGCCAAGCAGGGAATCGTAACACCGGGGAGCTGTTTTTT. This gives the protein CASSQAGNRNTGELFF.

The chain carries TRBV28 and TRBJ1-6; tentative D call: TRBD1 (5 bases). Trimming pared 6 bases from V and 5 bases from J, leaving 20 bases between. The CDR3 loop spans 17 amino acids. CDR1 and CDR2 from the germline V gene are MDHEN and SYDVKM. CDR3 nucleotide sequence: TGTGCCAGCAGCCCAAGAACCAGGGAACTGGATAATTCACCCCTCCACTTT. Its translation is CASSPRTRELDNSPLHF. Variable domain in full (rest from reference TRBV28 and TRBJ1-6): DVKVTQSSRYLVKRTGEKVFLECVQDMDHENMFWYRQDPGLGLRLIYFSYDVKMKEKGDIPEGYSVSREKKERFSLILESASTNQTSMYLCASSPRTRELDNSPLHFGNGTRLTVT.

This clonotype was seen many times. The chain has TRBV20-1 and TRBJ1-1; D unclear. The CDR3 consists of 10 residues. CDR1 and CDR2 from the germline V gene are DFQATT and SNEGSKA (reference sequence). V was trimmed by 6 bases and J by 4 bases, leaving 6 bases between them. CDR3 amino acids: CSATSTEAFF. Written as DNA, the CDR3 is TGCAGTGCCACTAGCACTGAAGCTTTCTTT.

This clonotype was seen more than once but under ten times. V usage is TRBV24-1 and J usage is TRBJ2-3; 7 bases fit TRBD1. With V trimmed by 4 bases and J by 2 bases, 11 bases remained unmatched. The CDR3 contains 17 residues. Germline CDR1 and CDR2: KGHDR and SFDVKD. CDR3 sequence (DNA): TGTGCCACCAGTGACCTCCTTCCGGGACAGCACACAGATACGCAGTATTTT. Translated: CATSDLLPGQHTDTQYF.

The rearrangement joins TRBV23-1 to TRBJ2-2; TRBD2 agrees at 13 bases. TRBV23-1 is recorded as an ORF, its role being uncertain. The trim removed 4 bases at V and 5 bases at J, leaving 4 bases unmatched. The CDR3 is 16 amino acids. The chain's CDR3 is CASSRPGLAGTGELFF. The CDR3, as DNA: TGCGCCAGCAGTCGCCCGGGACTAGCGGGAACCGGGGAGCTGTTTTTT.

The chain joins TRBV4-3 to TRBJ2-3; D unresolved. The CDR3 length is 13 residues. Trimming cost V 0 bases and J 8 bases, with 9 bases left between them. Germline values: CDR1 LGHNA, CDR2 YSLEER. CDR3 protein: CASSQDVSGTQYF. The CDR3 DNA follows: TGCGCCAGCAGCCAAGATGTTTCGGGTACGCAGTATTTT.

The CDR3 DNA follows: TGTGCCAGCAGGAGGACAATTTACAATGAGCAGTTCTTC. It codes for CASRRTIYNEQFF. The V and J genes are TRBV6-1 and TRBJ2-1; maybe TRBD1 (5 bases). Per the germline V gene, CDR1 is MNHNS and CDR2 is SASEGT. The CDR3 has 13 residues. Deletions cut 6 bases from V and 4 bases from J, with 10 bases between.

The gene calls are TRBV10-3 and TRBJ2-4; 10 bases are shared with TRBD1. Germline V gene lookup returns CDR1 ENHRY and CDR2 SYGVKD. CDR3 length: 16 amino acids. The V and J ends lost 4 bases and 2 bases, in that order; junction bases with no gene match: 5. The CDR3 loop is CAISGDRGNTKNIQYF. Here the CDR3 DNA reads TGTGCCATCAGTGGGGACAGGGGAAATACCAAAAACATTCAGTACTTC.

V is TRBV6-1 and J is TRBJ2-5; the D is unclear. This CDR3 is built from 13 residues. Germline CDR1 MNHNS, CDR2 SASEGT. V was pared by 8 bases and J by 2 bases, with 12 bases between. The CDR3: CASSMNRQETQYF. The CDR3, as DNA: TGTGCCAGCTCTATGAACAGACAAGAGACCCAGTACTTC.

The chain joins TRBV24-1 to TRBJ2-1; D not resolved. Germline CDR1 is KGHDR and CDR2 is SFDVKD. CDR3 length equals 16 residues. The V end was cut by 4 bases, the J end by 0 bases, with 12 bases between. CDR3 region: CATSDGTVSSYNEQFF. For the CDR3, the DNA is TGTGCCACCAGTGACGGTACCGTTAGCTCCTACAATGAGCAGTTCTTC.

In this sample, this clonotype turned up a few times. The V call is TRBV29-1, the J call TRBJ2-3; TRBD2 matches at 10 bases. V dropped 8 bases and J dropped 1; count of bases not matched to a gene: 9. The V gene's germline CDR1 is SQVTM and CDR2 ANQGSEA. This CDR3 has 15 residues. The CDR3 nucleotides read TGCAGCATCTCTTCTAGCGGGGGTGGCACAGATACGCAGTATTTT. This codes for CSISSSGGGTDTQYF.

This clonotype was recorded many times. J is TRBJ1-4 and V is TRBV5-5, with TRBD1 matching over 7 bases. CDR1 is SGHKS, CDR2 YYEKEE, per germline (reference sequence). The CDR3 spans 15 residues. The J segment lost 3 bases and the V segment lost 3 bases, leaving 5 bases of the junction unmatched. Here the CDR3 DNA reads TGTGCCAGCAGCTCGGAGACAGGGCCTAATGAAAAACTGTTTTTT. Protein sequence: CASSSETGPNEKLFF.

This clonotype appeared a few times. The V and J genes are TRBV10-3 and TRBJ1-5, with D perhaps TRBD1 (6 bases). V lost 7 bases to trimming and J lost 0 bases, with 7 bases between them. Germline V gene data show CDR1 as ENHRY and CDR2 as SYGVKD. The CDR3 is 13 residues long. The CDR3: CAIKGGSNQPQHF. The DNA of the CDR3 is TGTGCCATCAAGGGGGGTAGCAATCAGCCCCAGCATTTT.

In its sample, this clonotype was seen a few times. The CDR3 here is CASSYSSTGTYEQYF. DNA of the CDR3: TGTGCCAGCAGTTACTCTTCGACAGGGACCTACGAGCAGTACTTC. This chain connects TRBV6-5 to TRBJ2-7; 7 bases are a match to TRBD1. The CDR3 spans 15 residues. V gave up 0 bases and J gave up 2 bases; unmatched junction bases: 4. Per germline, CDR1 MNHEY and CDR2 SVGAGI.

The rearrangement uses TRBV6-2 or TRBV6-3 and TRBJ2-3, with unresolved D. V lost 2 bases and J 6 bases, leaving 9 bases between the germline ends. This CDR3 spans 13 amino acids. Germline V gene lookup returns CDR1 MNHEY and CDR2 SVGEGT. Here the CDR3 DNA reads TGTGCCAGCAGTTACCAGCAGAGGGATACGCAGTATTTT. As protein: CASSYQQRDTQYF.

This clonotype was observed a handful of times. The V call is TRBV6-1, the J call TRBJ2-7, with TRBD1 identical over 9 bases. From germline, CDR1 is MNHNS and CDR2 SASEGT. The CDR3 contains 16 residues. The V gene end was trimmed by 6 bases and the J gene end by 3 bases; junction bases not matched to a gene: 12. The CDR3 sequence is CASSTDTGQGLYEQYF. The DNA of the CDR3 is TGTGCCAGCAGCACAGACACGGGACAGGGACTCTACGAGCAGTACTTC.

This clonotype was detected ten times or more. CDR3 nucleotides: TGTGCCAGCAGTTTAGTTAGCGGGGGGGCGGCGTTCTTC. This codes for CASSLVSGGAAFF. This rearrangement joins TRBV12-3 or TRBV12-4 to TRBJ2-1, with 11 bases aligning to TRBD2. The CDR3 is 13 amino acids. After removal of 1 base from V and 15 bases from J, the junction contained 5 bases not matched to a gene.

This clonotype showed up just a few times. V gene TRBV15 combines with J gene TRBJ2-5, with D tentatively TRBD2 (6 bases). Germline V lookup: CDR1 LNHNV, CDR2 YYDKDF (reference sequence). V gave up 0 bases and J gave up 3 bases, with 14 bases separating them. The length of the CDR3 is 16 residues. This CDR3 is CATSRDRTGVEETQYF. The DNA for the CDR3 is TGTGCCACCAGCAGAGATCGTACGGGAGTCGAAGAGACCCAGTACTTC.